Listed here are 8 T cell receptor beta chains from one sample, sequenced in a study of human T cells and chemical hapten exposure. From the RACE reads, TCRdb called clonotypes with MiXCR, one entry per CDR3 protein. Of some 350,000 distinct CDR3 sequences listed, around 6.9% are singletons. Time point specified: patch test 1, 2 weeks after DPC sensitization. Treatment indicated: therapeutic diphenylcyclopropenone sensitization with weekly scalp DPC. Sequencing was performed on whole blood, taken in connection with sensitization to the hapten diphenylcyclopropenone (DPC). The origin of the receptors is a woman aged 18-35 years with alopecia areata. Some clones in this sample may be carry-over from other donors' samples.

Ten or more counts support this clonotype. This rearrangement joins TRBV29-1 to TRBJ2-7, with D perhaps TRBD2 (6 bases). The CDR3 is 13 residues long. Trimming removed 7 bases at V and 7 bases at J, with 20 bases between. The germline V gene has CDR1 SQVTM and CDR2 ANQGSEA. CDR3 bases: TGCAGCGCTGGACAACTCTACAGCGGGGAGCAGTACTTC. Residues: CSAGQLYSGEQYF.

This clonotype was detected only a few times. The gene calls are TRBV20-1 and TRBJ2-3; no clear D. The CDR3 is 13 amino acids. Germline CDR1 and CDR2: DFQATT and SNEGSKA (reference sequence). Trimming removed 8 bases from V and 1 base from J, with 13 bases in between. The CDR3 DNA is TGCAGTACGATGAGCGACCGCACAGATACGCAGTATTTT. It encodes CSTMSDRTDTQYF.

This clonotype was detected a few times. The genes are TRBV12-3 or TRBV12-4 and TRBJ1-1; the D gene is possibly TRBD1 (6 bases). With 3 bases removed from V and 4 bases from J, the gap between germline ends came to 15 bases. The CDR3 is made up of 15 amino acids. CDR3 bases: TGTGCCAGCAGTTTCAGGGGTTTCGGGAGCACTGAAGCTTTCTTT. Translation gives CASSFRGFGSTEAFF.

The rearrangement uses TRBV7-8 and TRBJ2-1, with 14 bases fitting TRBD2. Per germline, CDR1 SGHVS and CDR2 FQNEAQ. This CDR3 spans 17 amino acids. Unmatched junction bases numbered 7, after V lost 1 base and J lost 8 bases. The CDR3 DNA sequence: TGTGCCAGCAGCTTAGAGAAGACTAGCGGGGGGGCCTATGAGCAGTTCTTC. This sequence encodes CASSLEKTSGGAYEQFF. Drawing the rest from reference TRBV7-8 and TRBJ2-1, the complete variable domain is GAGVSQSPRYKVAKRGQDVALRCDPISGHVSLFWYQQALGQGPEFLTYFQNEAQLDKSGLPSDRFFAERPEGSVSTLKIQRTQQEDSAVYLCASSLEKTSGGAYEQFFGPGTRLTVL.

This clonotype was recorded a few times. This chain uses TRBV6-5 with TRBJ1-2, with D unclear. The CDR3 sequence is 14 residues long. With 2 bases removed from V and 8 bases from J, the gap between germline ends came to 15 bases. CDR1 and CDR2 from the germline V gene are MNHEY and SVGAGI. This CDR3 is CASSYRSAAVGYTF. In DNA form, the CDR3 reads TGTGCCAGCAGTTACAGGTCAGCGGCCGTCGGCTACACCTTC.

The V gene is TRBV29-1, the J gene TRBJ1-1, with D uncertain. Trimming stripped 5 bases from V and 1 base from J, with 20 bases between. The CDR3 loop spans 16 amino acids. CDR1 SQVTM and CDR2 ANQGSEA come from the germline V gene. The CDR3 reads CSVTPLSTARNTEAFF. CDR3 coding DNA: TGCAGCGTTACCCCTCTCTCGACGGCCAGGAACACTGAAGCTTTCTTT.

This clonotype was found a few times. The rearrangement links TRBV20-1 to TRBJ1-5, with 7 positions matching TRBD1. Per the germline V gene, CDR1 is DFQATT and CDR2 is SNEGSKA (reference sequence). V was pared by 5 bases and J by 1 base, with 2 bases of the junction left unmatched. This CDR3 spans 13 amino acids. The CDR3 nucleotides are TGCAGTGCTCAGGGGGACAGCAATCAGCCCCAGCATTTT. Its protein is CSAQGDSNQPQHF.

This clonotype came up a few times. The chain couples TRBV6-2 or TRBV6-3 to TRBJ2-1, with 9 bases fitting TRBD2. The ends lost 2 bases at V and 7 bases at J; junction bases unmatched: 18. Germline-derived CDR1 and CDR2 are MNHEY and SVGEGT. The CDR3 is 19 residues long. CDR3 in amino acids: CASSYPDPTLAGWSNEQFF. The CDR3 bases are TGTGCCAGCAGTTACCCCGACCCTACTCTAGCGGGGTGGAGTAATGAGCAGTTCTTC.